One and the same sample provided the 6 T cell receptor beta chains below, sequenced in a study of neurological immune-mediated disorders. One entry per CDR3 protein, called by TCRdb with MiXCR from the 5' RACE reads. The sample lists fewer than 90,000 distinct CDR3 sequences, more than 8.5% occurring once. Described time point: longitudinal time-point 1 (baseline). The sequencing sample was made of PBMCs. The receptors shown here come from a man younger than 40 in good health.

This clonotype was counted many times. V is TRBV7-2 and J is TRBJ1-2; D gene unclear. With 5 bases removed from V and 0 bases from J, the gap between germline ends came to 16 bases. Germline V lookup: CDR1 SGHTA, CDR2 FQGNSA. The CDR3 runs to 16 residues. The CDR3: CASSHGVGGSNYGYTF. In nucleotides, the CDR3 is TGTGCCAGCAGCCATGGGGTGGGAGGTTCTAACTATGGCTACACCTTC.

In this sample, this clonotype turned up a few times. The chain links TRBV5-1 to TRBJ2-6, with a tentative D call TRBD1 (5 bases). V lost 7 bases, J lost 5 bases, and 19 bases lay in between. The CDR3 length is 16 residues. Germline loops: CDR1 SGHRS, CDR2 YFSETQ. CDR3 sequence reads: CASQQDGTIWANVLTF. Written as DNA, the CDR3 is TGCGCCAGCCAACAGGACGGAACGATCTGGGCCAACGTCCTGACTTTC.

This clonotype appeared many times. The V and J genes are TRBV5-1 and TRBJ2-1; 9 bases line up with TRBD2. Germline lookup yields CDR1 SGHRS and CDR2 YFSETQ. With 4 bases clipped from V and 0 bases from J, the junction kept 11 bases outside the gene matches. This CDR3 has 18 amino acids. The CDR3 protein is CASSGGQNSGGSYNEQFF. The CDR3 DNA reads as TGCGCCAGCAGCGGAGGACAGAATAGCGGGGGCTCCTACAATGAGCAGTTCTTC.

In its sample, this clonotype was seen many times. The gene calls are TRBV7-3 and TRBJ1-1; no reliable D call. V was pared by 1 base and J by 1 base, with 10 bases between. The CDR3 contains 15 residues. CDR1 and CDR2 (germline): SGHTA, FQGTGA. The CDR3 here is CASSLNAGTNTEAFF. As DNA, the CDR3 is TGTGCCAGCAGCTTAAACGCCGGAACGAACACTGAAGCTTTCTTT.

This clonotype occurred many times. The chain recombines TRBV12-3 or TRBV12-4 with TRBJ1-4; TRBD1 matches at 9 bases. CDR3 length: 15 residues. The V gene end was trimmed by 5 bases and the J gene end by 4 bases; junction bases not matched to a gene: 5. This CDR3 is CASSQTGGGNEKLFF. DNA of the CDR3: TGTGCCAGCAGTCAGACAGGGGGAGGTAATGAAAAACTGTTTTTT.

Ten or more counts support this clonotype. The chain combines TRBV4-1 with TRBJ1-1, with D possibly matching TRBD1 (5 bases). Trimming shortened V by 1 base and J by 0 bases, and 12 bases separated the two germline ends. This CDR3 has 16 amino acids. Germline CDR1 is MGHRA and CDR2 is YSYEKL. The CDR3 sequence is CASSQVFPGLNTEAFF. In DNA, the CDR3 is TGCGCCAGCAGCCAAGTATTCCCAGGGTTGAACACTGAAGCTTTCTTT.